The rows below give T cell receptor beta chains drawn from one sample of a study of beta chain features in type 1 diabetes. Assay: immunoSEQ multiplex PCR; the TCRdb copy retains only in-frame clones and omits some. The sample yields 150,000 to 200,000 clones, roughly 8% seen once. What was sequenced was central memory CD4+ T cells from blood. These receptors all come from a woman in her late teens or twenties with type 1 diabetes. Both conserved end residues are part of each CDR3. Each record gives: CDR3 protein, clone size, D gene, J gene, V gene. A D gene is named only where the DNA matches it firmly. Not every row has a clone size; where given, it reads once, few, many or a size class.

cdr3_aa: CASSVRGNYGYTF; clone_size: NA; d_call: NA; j_call: TRBJ1-2; v_call: TRBV2
cdr3_aa: CASSQGQGPDTQYF; clone_size: many; d_call: NA; j_call: TRBJ2-3; v_call: TRBV4-3
cdr3_aa: CASTPDSTTQYF; clone_size: NA; d_call: NA; j_call: TRBJ2-5; v_call: TRBV6-6
cdr3_aa: CSVGRDREDGYTF; clone_size: many; d_call: TRBD1; j_call: TRBJ1-2; v_call: TRBV29-1
cdr3_aa: CASSLAGRSYEQYF; clone_size: few; d_call: NA; j_call: TRBJ2-7; v_call: TRBV5-1
cdr3_aa: CASSFGGSSYNEQFF; clone_size: few; d_call: NA; j_call: TRBJ2-1; v_call: TRBV7-2
cdr3_aa: CASSLSGLAGGGEQFF; clone_size: few; d_call: TRBD2; j_call: TRBJ2-1; v_call: TRBV5-1
cdr3_aa: CASSFEREGTEAFF; clone_size: NA; d_call: NA; j_call: TRBJ1-1; v_call: TRBV28
cdr3_aa: CASSSTEGKETQYF; clone_size: NA; d_call: NA; j_call: TRBJ2-5; v_call: TRBV5-1
cdr3_aa: CASNLQMNTEAFF; clone_size: NA; d_call: NA; j_call: TRBJ1-1; v_call: TRBV14
cdr3_aa: CASSLGTGETQYF; clone_size: NA; d_call: TRBD1; j_call: TRBJ2-5; v_call: TRBV2
cdr3_aa: CASSPGTGRTETQYF; clone_size: NA; d_call: TRBD1; j_call: TRBJ2-5; v_call: TRBV4-3
cdr3_aa: CASSLWGGASGANVLTF; clone_size: NA; d_call: NA; j_call: TRBJ2-6; v_call: TRBV7-2
cdr3_aa: CASSLSWGLSSGLNEQFF; clone_size: few; d_call: NA; j_call: TRBJ2-1; v_call: TRBV25-1
cdr3_aa: CASSQNPGLATYEQYF; clone_size: few; d_call: TRBD2; j_call: TRBJ2-7; v_call: TRBV18
cdr3_aa: CASSDSFLNEQFF; clone_size: few; d_call: NA; j_call: TRBJ2-1; v_call: TRBV19
cdr3_aa: CASSFFSGRAYNEQFF; clone_size: NA; d_call: TRBD2; j_call: TRBJ2-1; v_call: TRBV5-8
cdr3_aa: CASSPPVTEPFGNIQYF; clone_size: NA; d_call: NA; j_call: TRBJ2-4; v_call: TRBV27
cdr3_aa: CASSLVIGFVYNEQFF; clone_size: few; d_call: NA; j_call: TRBJ2-1; v_call: TRBV7-2
cdr3_aa: CASTIGTDTQYF; clone_size: NA; d_call: NA; j_call: TRBJ2-3; v_call: TRBV7-2
cdr3_aa: CASSQDILAGAGKQFF; clone_size: NA; d_call: TRBD2; j_call: TRBJ2-1; v_call: TRBV4-1
cdr3_aa: CASTEGFGNTEAFF; clone_size: NA; d_call: NA; j_call: TRBJ1-1; v_call: TRBV5-1